This T cell receptor (beta chain) was captured by sequencing in a study of blood T cells in healthy people across ages. Overall study findings and caveats: The unknown donor CMV status may have confounded expanded clonotype changes. Naive T cell percentage by flow cytometry tracked strongly with beta diversity.

Then a second PCR, running about 6 to 11 cycles, was carried out with a sample-barcoded 5' primer and a J-beta primer mix. A tag from a template-switch adaptor with 12 random nucleotides marked each cDNA molecule. One entry per CDR3 protein results from TCRdb running MiXCR on the 5' RACE reads. The table has roughly 2 million distinct CDR3 sequences, around 50% seen once. About this clonotype: What it recognizes is unknown.

Healthy Caucasian individuals from Russia aged roughly 6 to 90 served as donors. V was pared by 3 bases and J by 7 bases, with 16 bases between. The CDR3 has 15 amino acids. The germline CDR1 and CDR2 sequences are MNHNY and SVGAGI (reference sequence). The source of this sequence is a woman aged 40 to 55 in good health. The rearrangement uses TRBV6-6 and TRBJ2-1; TRBD2 might be the D (6 bases). The specimen was blood. The DNA of the CDR3 is TGTGCCAGCAGTTATATCTCCGGGACTGAAAATGAGCAGTTCTTC. It is translated as CASSYISGTENEQFF.